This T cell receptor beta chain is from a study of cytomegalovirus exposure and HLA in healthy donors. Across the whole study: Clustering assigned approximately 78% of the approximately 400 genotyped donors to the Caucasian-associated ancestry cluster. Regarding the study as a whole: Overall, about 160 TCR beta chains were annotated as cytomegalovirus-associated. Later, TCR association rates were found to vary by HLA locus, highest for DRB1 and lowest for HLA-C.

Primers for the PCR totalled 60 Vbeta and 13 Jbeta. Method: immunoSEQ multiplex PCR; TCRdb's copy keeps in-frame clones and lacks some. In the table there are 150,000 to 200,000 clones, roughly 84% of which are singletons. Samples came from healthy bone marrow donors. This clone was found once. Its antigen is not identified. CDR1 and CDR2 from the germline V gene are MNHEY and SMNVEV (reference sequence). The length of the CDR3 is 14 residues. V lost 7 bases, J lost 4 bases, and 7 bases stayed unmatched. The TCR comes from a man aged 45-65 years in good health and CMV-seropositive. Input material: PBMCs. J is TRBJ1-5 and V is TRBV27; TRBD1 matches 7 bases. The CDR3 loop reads CASTAGGSNQPQHF. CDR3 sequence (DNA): TGTGCCAGCACCGCAGGGGGGTCAAATCAGCCCCAGCATTTT.